This is a list of T cell receptor beta chains from one sample in a study of T cell responses to AZD1222 COVID-19 vaccine. Libraries were prepared by immunoSEQ multiplex PCR; TCRdb keeps only in-frame clonotypes and omits some of them. Altogether fewer than 200,000 clones are present, around 92% being singletons, with the ten largest covering 8.5% to 12%. The material was peripheral blood, obtained on day 0 of AZD1222 vaccination. The receptors come from an adult in good health. The CDR3 runs from the conserved cysteine through the conserved F or W. Fields, in order: J gene, D gene, V gene, CDR3 protein, CDR3 DNA. D genes are given only for firm matches.

TRBJ2-1,NA,TRBV28,CASSTRGRGGNEQFF,TGTGCCAGCAGTACTCGCGGGAGAGGGGGTAATGAGCAGTTCTTC
TRBJ1-3,NA,TRBV29-1,CSVEGPGGNTIYF,TGCAGCGTTGAAGGGCCGGGGGGAAACACCATATATTTT
TRBJ1-2,NA,TRBV5-1,CASSLAAGEGYTF,TGCGCCAGCAGCTTGGCGGCAGGGGAAGGCTACACCTTC
TRBJ2-3,NA,TRBV28,CASSFDGGTDTQYF,TGTGCCAGCAGCTTCGATGGGGGAACGGATACGCAGTATTTT
TRBJ2-1,TRBD2,TRBV9,CASSGWGGSYNEQFF,TGTGCCAGCAGCGGATGGGGGGGCTCCTACAATGAGCAGTTCTTC
TRBJ2-7,TRBD2,TRBV7-2,CASSLTSGKTYEQYF,TGTGCCAGCAGCTTAACTAGCGGGAAAACCTATGAGCAGTACTTC
TRBJ2-7,NA,TRBV6-5,CASNVPSSYEQYF,TGTGCCAGCAATGTCCCGAGTTCCTACGAGCAGTACTTC
TRBJ1-1,NA,TRBV7-2,CASSYNSYTEAFF,TGTGCCAGCAGCTATAACTCCTACACTGAAGCTTTCTTT
TRBJ2-1,NA,TRBV6-6,CASKEGWKENNEQFF,TGTGCCAGCAAGGAGGGGTGGAAGGAGAACAATGAGCAGTTCTTC
TRBJ2-1,NA,TRBV5-1,CASSRTLGGNEQFF,TGCGCCAGCAGCCGTACTCTGGGGGGCAATGAGCAGTTCTTC
TRBJ1-2,TRBD1,TRBV28,CATLVYRGRLGYYGYTF,TGTGCCACCTTAGTATACAGGGGGCGCTTGGGGTACTATGGCTACACCTTC